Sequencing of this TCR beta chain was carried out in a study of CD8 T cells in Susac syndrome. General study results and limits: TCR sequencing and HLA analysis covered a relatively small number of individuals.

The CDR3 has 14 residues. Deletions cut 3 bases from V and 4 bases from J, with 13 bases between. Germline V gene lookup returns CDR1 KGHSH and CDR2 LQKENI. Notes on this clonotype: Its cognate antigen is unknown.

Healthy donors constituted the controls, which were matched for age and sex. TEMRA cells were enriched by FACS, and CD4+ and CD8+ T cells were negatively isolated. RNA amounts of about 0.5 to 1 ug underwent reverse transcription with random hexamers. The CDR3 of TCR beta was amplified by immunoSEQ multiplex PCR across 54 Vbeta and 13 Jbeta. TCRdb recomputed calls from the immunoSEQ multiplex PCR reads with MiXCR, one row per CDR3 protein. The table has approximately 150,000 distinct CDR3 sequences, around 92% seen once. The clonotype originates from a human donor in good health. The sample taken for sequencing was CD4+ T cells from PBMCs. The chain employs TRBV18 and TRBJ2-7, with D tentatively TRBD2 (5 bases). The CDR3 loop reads CASSPFGLDYEQYF. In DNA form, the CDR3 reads TGTGCCAGCTCACCCTTCGGACTGGATTACGAGCAGTACTTC.